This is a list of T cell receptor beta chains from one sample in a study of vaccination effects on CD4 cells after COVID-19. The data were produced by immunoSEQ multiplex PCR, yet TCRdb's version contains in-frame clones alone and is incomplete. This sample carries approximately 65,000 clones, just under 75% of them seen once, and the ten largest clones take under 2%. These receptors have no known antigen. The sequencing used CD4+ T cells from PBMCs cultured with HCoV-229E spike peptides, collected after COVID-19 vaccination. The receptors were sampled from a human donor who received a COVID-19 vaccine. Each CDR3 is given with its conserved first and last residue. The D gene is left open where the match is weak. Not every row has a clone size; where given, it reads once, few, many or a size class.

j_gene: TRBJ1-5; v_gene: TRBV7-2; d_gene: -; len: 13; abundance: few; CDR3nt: TGTGCCAGCAGCTTAGTGGGTGCTCAGCCCCAGCATTTT; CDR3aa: CASSLVGAQPQHF
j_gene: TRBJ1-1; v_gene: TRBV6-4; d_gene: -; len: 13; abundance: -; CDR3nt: TGTGCCAGCAGTGAAAGCAGGAACACTGAAGCTTTCTTT; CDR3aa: CASSESRNTEAFF
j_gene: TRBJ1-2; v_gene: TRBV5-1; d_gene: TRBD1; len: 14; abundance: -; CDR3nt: TGCGCCAGCAGCCTGGGACAGCAGGCCTATGGCTACACCTTC; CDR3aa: CASSLGQQAYGYTF
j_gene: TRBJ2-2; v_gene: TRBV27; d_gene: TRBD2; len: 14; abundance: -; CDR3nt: TGTGCCAGGGGACTAGCGAATGGGACCGGGGAGCTGTTTTTT; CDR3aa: CARGLANGTGELFF
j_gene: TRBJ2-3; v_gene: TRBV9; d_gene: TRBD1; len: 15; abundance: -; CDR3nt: TGTGCCAGCACCCGAATGGGACAGGGGAGAGATACGCAGTATTTT; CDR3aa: CASTRMGQGRDTQYF
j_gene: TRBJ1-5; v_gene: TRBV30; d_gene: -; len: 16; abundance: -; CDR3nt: TGTGCCTGGAGTCGCGGGGCAGCCACTAGCAATCAGCCCCAGCATTTT; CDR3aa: CAWSRGAATSNQPQHF
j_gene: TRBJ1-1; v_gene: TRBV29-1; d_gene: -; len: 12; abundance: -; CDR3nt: TGCAGCGTTGATTGGGGGAACACTGAAGCTTTCTTT; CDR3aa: CSVDWGNTEAFF
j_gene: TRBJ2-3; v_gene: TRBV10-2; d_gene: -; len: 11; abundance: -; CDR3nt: TGCGCCAGCAGCGTGGGGGATACGCAGTATTTT; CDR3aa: CASSVGDTQYF
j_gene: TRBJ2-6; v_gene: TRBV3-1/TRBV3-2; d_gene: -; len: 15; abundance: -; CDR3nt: TGTGCCAGCAGCCATTTAGACTCTGGGGCCAACGTCCTGACTTTC; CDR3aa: CASSHLDSGANVLTF
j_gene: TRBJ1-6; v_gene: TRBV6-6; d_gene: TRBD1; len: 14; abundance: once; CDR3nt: TGTGCCACGAACTATCAGGGGGCTCTATCACCCCTCCACTTT; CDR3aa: CATNYQGALSPLHF
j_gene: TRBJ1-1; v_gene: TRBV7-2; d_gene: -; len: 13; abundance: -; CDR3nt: TGTGCCAGCAGCTTAGTGGGGCCCACTGAAGCTTTCTTT; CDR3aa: CASSLVGPTEAFF
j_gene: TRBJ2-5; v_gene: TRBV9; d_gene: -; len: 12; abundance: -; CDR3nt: TGTGCCAGCAGCGTAGCTGTAGAGACCCAGTACTTC; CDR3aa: CASSVAVETQYF
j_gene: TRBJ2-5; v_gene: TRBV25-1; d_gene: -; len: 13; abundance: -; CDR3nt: TGTGCCAGCAGGGAAGTCGCGTCGGCGACCCAGTACTTC; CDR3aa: CASREVASATQYF
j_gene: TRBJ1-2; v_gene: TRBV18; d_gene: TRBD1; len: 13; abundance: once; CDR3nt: TGTGCCAGCTCACCAACAGGGGACTATGGCTACACCTTC; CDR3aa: CASSPTGDYGYTF
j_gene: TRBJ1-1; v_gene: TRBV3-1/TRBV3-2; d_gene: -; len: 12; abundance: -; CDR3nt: TGTGCCAGCAGCTGGTTCGGGAGTGAAGCTTTCTTT; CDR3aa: CASSWFGSEAFF
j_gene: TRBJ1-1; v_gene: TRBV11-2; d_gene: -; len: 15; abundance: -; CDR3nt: TGTGCCAGCAGCTTTATGCTGGGGTCTTCCAGGGAAGCTTTCTTT; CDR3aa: CASSFMLGSSREAFF
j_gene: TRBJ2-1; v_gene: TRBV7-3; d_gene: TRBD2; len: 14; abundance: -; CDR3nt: TGTGCCAGCAGCCGAGGACTAGGGCGAACTGAGCAGTTCTTC; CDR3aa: CASSRGLGRTEQFF
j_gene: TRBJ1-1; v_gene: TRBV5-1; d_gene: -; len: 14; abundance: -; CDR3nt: TGCGCCAGCAGCTTGGCAGAGATGAACACTGAAGCTTTCTTT; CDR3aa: CASSLAEMNTEAFF
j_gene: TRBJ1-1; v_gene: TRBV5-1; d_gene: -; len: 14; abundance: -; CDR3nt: TGCGCCAGCAGCTTTAAGGGAGAGAACACTGAAGCTTTCTTT; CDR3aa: CASSFKGENTEAFF
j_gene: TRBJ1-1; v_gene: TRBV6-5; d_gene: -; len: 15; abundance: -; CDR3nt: TGTGCCAGCAGTTGGGACCTCTTTTCATTAGGAGAAGCTTTCTTT; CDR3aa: CASSWDLFSLGEAFF
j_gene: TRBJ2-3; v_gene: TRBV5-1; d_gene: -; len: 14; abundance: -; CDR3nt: TGCGCCAGCAGCTTGGGAGGGGGCACAGATACGCAGTATTTT; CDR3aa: CASSLGGGTDTQYF
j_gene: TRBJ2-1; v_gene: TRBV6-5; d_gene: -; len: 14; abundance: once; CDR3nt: TGTGCCAGCAGTTACCTGGGTTCAAACAATGAGCAGTTCTTC; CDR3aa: CASSYLGSNNEQFF
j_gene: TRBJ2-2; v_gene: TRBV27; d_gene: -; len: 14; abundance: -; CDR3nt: TGTGCCAGCAGAAGGAACCCGAACACCGGGGAGCTGTTTTTT; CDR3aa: CASRRNPNTGELFF
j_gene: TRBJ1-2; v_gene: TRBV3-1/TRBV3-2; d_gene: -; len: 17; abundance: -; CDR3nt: TGTGCCAGCAGCCCATCTCAGGGACGGAGTAATTTATGGGGCTACACCTTC; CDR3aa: CASSPSQGRSNLWGYTF